This TCR beta chain was found in a study of post-analysis software for immune sequencing data. Looking at the study overall: Included courses were relapsing-remitting and secondary progressive multiple sclerosis; progressive-relapsing multiple sclerosis was also included. Study-wide findings and caveats: The study found significantly lower normalized Chao1 diversity in multiple sclerosis patients than in controls. Roughly 5 TRBV segments were significantly more frequent in patients than in controls. TRBV5-6, TRBV5-1 and TRBV20-1 were among these segments. Co-batched samples clustered tightly together by F measure.

This clonotype was counted a few times. The antigen remains unidentified. Trimming took off 4 bases at V and 4 bases at J, with 14 bases between the two ends. The CDR3 spans 14 residues. CDR1 is SGHKS and CDR2 is YYEKEE in the germline V gene (reference sequence). cDNA libraries for TCR beta contained unique molecular identifiers. Between about 0.95 and 11 million T cells gave rise to about 450,000 cDNA molecules. TCRdb ran MiXCR on the PCR reads and lists one entry per CDR3 protein. The sample consists of hundreds of thousands of distinct CDR3 sequences, 25% to 30% of them appearing once. The sequence came from a girl aged 5 to 17 with multiple sclerosis. Specimen: blood. The J gene is TRBJ2-5, the V gene TRBV5-5, with TRBD1 as a possible D gene (5 bases). The CDR3 spells CASSTRQNLETQYF. In DNA form, the CDR3 reads TGTGCCAGCAGCACGAGACAGAATCTAGAGACCCAGTACTTC.